This TCR beta chain was observed in a study of Graves' ophthalmopathy and Graves' hyperthyroidism. Points from the study as a whole: Ophthalmopathy and stable hyperthyroidism were discriminated by a 13-signature model, with approximately 88% sensitivity and about 82% specificity. Also, most clonotypes expanded in the thyroid above 0.001 frequency appeared in blood.

This clonotype came up once. Its antigen remains unidentified. Amplification targeted the TCR beta CDR3 regions, with RNA transcripts as the source material. Investigators did first-round RT-PCR with HTBI primers, then second-round multiplex PCR. TCRdb reprocessed the multiplex PCR reads via MiXCR and lists one record per CDR3 protein. In the table there are hundreds of thousands of distinct CDR3 sequences, roughly two fifths of which are singletons. The evidence that diagnosis relied on was clinical symptoms, serum thyroxine, TRAb, thyroid ultrasound and orbital computed tomography. Sequences were obtained from peripheral blood. The TCR comes from an adult man with Graves' ophthalmopathy.

The DNA of the CDR3 is TGCAGCGTTGGAGGGGACATCGGCCTCTACGAGCAGTACTTC. Protein: CSVGGDIGLYEQYF. The gene calls are TRBV29-1 and TRBJ2-7; D is possibly TRBD1 (6 bases). With 4 bases removed from V and 3 bases from J, the gap between germline ends came to 16 bases. CDR1 and CDR2 from the germline V gene are SQVTM and ANQGSEA. The CDR3 is made up of 14 amino acids.